This T cell receptor (beta chain) was identified during a study of CD8 T cells in Susac syndrome. Germline V lookup: CDR1 GTSNPN, CDR2 SVGIG (reference sequence). V lost 6 bases, J lost 1 base, and 10 bases lay in between. The CDR3 is 13 amino acids. RNA totalling roughly 0.45 to 1 ug underwent reverse transcription with random hexamers. MiXCR, applied by TCRdb to the immunoSEQ multiplex PCR reads, yields one record per CDR3 protein. The sample has 200,000 or so distinct CDR3 sequences; about 95% are singletons. Each multiple sclerosis control was a treatment-naive patient with relapsing-remitting disease that was either stable or active.

This receptor was obtained from a human donor with multiple sclerosis. V usage is TRBV30 and J usage is TRBJ2-4; D remains unclear. The specimen was CD4+ T cells from PBMCs. The CDR3 DNA reads TGTGCCTGCGCACCTGGGGCCAAAAACATTCAGTACTTC. Protein: CACAPGAKNIQYF.